This T cell receptor (beta chain) was sequenced in a study of blood T cell repertoires in COVID-19. At the level of the study: Some COVID-19 samples were acute and others convalescent; all came from the United States, Italy and Spain. PBMCs, B-cell-depleted T cells, or T cells provided the cDNA or gDNA that made up the material.

V lost 0 bases, J lost 5 bases, and 10 bases stayed unmatched. This CDR3 spans 17 amino acids. Germline CDR1 SGHRS, CDR2 YFSETQ. Repertoires were generated with immunoSEQ multiplex PCR, while TCRdb's copy carries only in-frame clones and drops some. The sample lists over 20,000 clones, around 84% occurring once. The rearrangement joins TRBV5-1 to TRBJ2-2; 7 bases are shared with TRBD2. The TCR sequence derives from a man between 50 and 59 years old with active COVID-19. Sequenced material: peripheral blood. CDR3 protein: CASSLVSGGGRTGELFF. Written as DNA, the CDR3 is TGCGCCAGCAGCTTGGTTTCGGGCGGGGGTAGGACCGGGGAGCTGTTTTTT.